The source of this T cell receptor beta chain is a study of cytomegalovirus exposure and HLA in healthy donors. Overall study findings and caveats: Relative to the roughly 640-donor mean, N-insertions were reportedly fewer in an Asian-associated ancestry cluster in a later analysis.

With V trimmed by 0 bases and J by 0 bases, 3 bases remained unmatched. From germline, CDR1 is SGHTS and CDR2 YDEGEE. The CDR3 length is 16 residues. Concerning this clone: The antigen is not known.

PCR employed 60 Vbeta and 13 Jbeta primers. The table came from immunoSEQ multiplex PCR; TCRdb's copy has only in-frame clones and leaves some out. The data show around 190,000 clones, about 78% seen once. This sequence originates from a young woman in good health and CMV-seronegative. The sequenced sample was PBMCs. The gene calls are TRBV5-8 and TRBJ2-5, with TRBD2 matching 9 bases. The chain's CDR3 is CASSLGLAGDQETQYF. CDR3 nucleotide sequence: TGTGCCAGCAGCTTGGGTTTAGCGGGGGACCAAGAGACCCAGTACTTC.